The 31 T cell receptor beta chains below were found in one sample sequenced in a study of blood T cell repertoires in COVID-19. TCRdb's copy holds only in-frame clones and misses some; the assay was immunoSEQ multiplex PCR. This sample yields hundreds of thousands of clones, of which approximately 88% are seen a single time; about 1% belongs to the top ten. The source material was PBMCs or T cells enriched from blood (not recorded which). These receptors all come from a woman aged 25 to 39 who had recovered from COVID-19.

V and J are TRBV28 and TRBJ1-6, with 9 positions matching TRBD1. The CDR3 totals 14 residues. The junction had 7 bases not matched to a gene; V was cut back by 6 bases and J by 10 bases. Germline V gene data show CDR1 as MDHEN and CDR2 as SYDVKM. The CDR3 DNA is TGTGCCAGCAGGAACAGGGGGCCAGGATCACCCCTCCACTTT. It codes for CASRNRGPGSPLHF.

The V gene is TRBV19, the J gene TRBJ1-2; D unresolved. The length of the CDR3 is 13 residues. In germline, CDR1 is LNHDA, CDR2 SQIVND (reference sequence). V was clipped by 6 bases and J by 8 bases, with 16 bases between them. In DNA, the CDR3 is TGTGCCAGTAGCCTCCGGAGAGGGCACGGCTACACCTTC. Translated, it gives CASSLRRGHGYTF.

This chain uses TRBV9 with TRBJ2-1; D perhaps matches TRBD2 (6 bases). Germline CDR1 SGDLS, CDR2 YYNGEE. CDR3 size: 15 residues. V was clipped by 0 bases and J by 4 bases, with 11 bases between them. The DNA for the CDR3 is TGTGCCAGCAGCGTAGACCTAGCGTGGTACAATGAGCAGTTCTTC. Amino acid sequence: CASSVDLAWYNEQFF.

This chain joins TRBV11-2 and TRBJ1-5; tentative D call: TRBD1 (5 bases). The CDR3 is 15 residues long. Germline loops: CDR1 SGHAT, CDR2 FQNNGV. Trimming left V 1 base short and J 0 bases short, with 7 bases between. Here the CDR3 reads CASSLGDYSNQPQHF. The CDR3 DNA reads TGTGCCAGCAGCTTAGGGGACTATAGCAATCAGCCCCAGCATTTT.

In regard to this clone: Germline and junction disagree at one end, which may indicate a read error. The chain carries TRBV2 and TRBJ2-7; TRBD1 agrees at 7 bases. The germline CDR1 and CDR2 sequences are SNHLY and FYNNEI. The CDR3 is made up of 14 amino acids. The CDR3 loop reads CASSVRTGSSEQYF. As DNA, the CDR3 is TGTGCCAGCAGTGTTCGGACAGGTTCCTCCGAGCAGTACTTC.

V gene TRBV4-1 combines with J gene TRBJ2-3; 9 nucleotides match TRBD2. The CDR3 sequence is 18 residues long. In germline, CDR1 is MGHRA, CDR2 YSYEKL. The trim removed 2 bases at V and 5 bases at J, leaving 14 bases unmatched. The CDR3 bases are TGCGCCAGCAGCCAACCCCTCCTTGCGGGAGGGCCAGGAGATACGCAGTATTTT. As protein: CASSQPLLAGGPGDTQYF.

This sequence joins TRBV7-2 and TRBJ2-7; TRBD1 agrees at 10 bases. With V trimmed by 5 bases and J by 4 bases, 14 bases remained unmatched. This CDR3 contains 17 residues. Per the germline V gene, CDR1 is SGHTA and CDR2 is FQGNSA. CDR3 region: CASSRSTGTGDSYEQYF. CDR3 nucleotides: TGTGCCAGCAGCCGTTCAACCGGGACAGGGGATTCATACGAGCAGTACTTC.

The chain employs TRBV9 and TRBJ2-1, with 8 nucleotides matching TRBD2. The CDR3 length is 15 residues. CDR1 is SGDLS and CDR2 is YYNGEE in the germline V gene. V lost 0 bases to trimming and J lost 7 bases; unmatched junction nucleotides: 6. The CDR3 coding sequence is TGTGCCAGCAGCGTAGGGCGGGGGGCGAGGAATGAGCAGTTCTTC. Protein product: CASSVGRGARNEQFF. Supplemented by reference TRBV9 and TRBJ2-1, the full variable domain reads DSGVTQTPKHLITATGQRVTLRCSPRSGDLSVYWYQQSLDQGLQFLIQYYNGEERAKGNILERFSAQQFPDLHSELNLSSLELGDSALYFCASSVGRGARNEQFFGPGTRLTVL.

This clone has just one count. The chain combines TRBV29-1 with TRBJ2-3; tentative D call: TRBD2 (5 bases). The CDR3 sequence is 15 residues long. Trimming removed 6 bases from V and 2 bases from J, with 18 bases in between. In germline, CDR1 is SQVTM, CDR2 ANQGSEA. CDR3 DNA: TGCAGCGTCAAGAACGTACCCGGGGACACAGATACGCAGTATTTT. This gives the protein CSVKNVPGDTDTQYF.

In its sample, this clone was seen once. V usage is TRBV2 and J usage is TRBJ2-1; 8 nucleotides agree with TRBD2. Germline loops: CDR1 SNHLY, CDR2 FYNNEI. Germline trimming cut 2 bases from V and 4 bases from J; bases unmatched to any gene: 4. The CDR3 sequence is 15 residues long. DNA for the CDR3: TGTGCCAGCAGTGAACGGCGGGAGGCGTACAATGAGCAGTTCTTC. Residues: CASSERREAYNEQFF.

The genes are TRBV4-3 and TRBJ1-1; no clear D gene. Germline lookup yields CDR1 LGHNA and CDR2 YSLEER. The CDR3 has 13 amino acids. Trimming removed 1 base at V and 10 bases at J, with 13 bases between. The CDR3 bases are TGCGCCAGCAGCCAAGGAGTTGCACTTGGAGCTTTCTTT. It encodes CASSQGVALGAFF.

The CDR3 loop reads CASSVDWAYQETQYF. The CDR3 region has the DNA TGTGCCAGCAGCGTAGATTGGGCGTACCAAGAGACCCAGTACTTC. The gene calls are TRBV9 and TRBJ2-5; D call uncertain. Germline V lookup: CDR1 SGDLS, CDR2 YYNGEE. Trimming cost V 0 bases and J 0 bases, with 9 bases left between them. The CDR3 is 15 amino acids. Variable domain in full (rest from reference TRBV9 and TRBJ2-5): DSGVTQTPKHLITATGQRVTLRCSPRSGDLSVYWYQQSLDQGLQFLIQYYNGEERAKGNILERFSAQQFPDLHSELNLSSLELGDSALYFCASSVDWAYQETQYFGPGTRLLVL.

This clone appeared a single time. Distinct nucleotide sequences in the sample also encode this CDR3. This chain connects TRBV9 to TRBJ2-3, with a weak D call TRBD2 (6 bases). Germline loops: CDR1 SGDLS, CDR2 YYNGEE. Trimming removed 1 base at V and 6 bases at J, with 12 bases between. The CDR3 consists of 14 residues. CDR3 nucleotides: TGTGCCAGCAGCGTAAGTGGGGGGTGGGATACGCAGTATTTT. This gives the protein CASSVSGGWDTQYF.

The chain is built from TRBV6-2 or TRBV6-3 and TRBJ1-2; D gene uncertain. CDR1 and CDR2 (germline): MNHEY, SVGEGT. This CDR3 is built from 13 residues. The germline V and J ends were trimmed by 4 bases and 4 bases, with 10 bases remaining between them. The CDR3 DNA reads TGTGCCAGCAGTTTTTCTCCCCTCTATGGCTACACCTTC. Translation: CASSFSPLYGYTF.

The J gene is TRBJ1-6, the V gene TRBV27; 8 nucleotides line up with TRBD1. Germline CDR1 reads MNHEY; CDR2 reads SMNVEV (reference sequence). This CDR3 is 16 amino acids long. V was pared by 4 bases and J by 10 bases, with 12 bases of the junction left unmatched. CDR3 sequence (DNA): TGTGCCAGCAGTTGGGCATCCGGGACAGGAGGCTCACCCCTCCACTTT. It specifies CASSWASGTGGSPLHF.

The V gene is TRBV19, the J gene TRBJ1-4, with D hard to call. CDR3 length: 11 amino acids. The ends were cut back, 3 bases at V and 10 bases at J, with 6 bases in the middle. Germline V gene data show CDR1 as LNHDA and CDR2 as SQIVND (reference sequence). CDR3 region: CASSIPGKLFF. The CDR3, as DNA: TGTGCCAGTAGTATTCCCGGAAAACTGTTTTTT.

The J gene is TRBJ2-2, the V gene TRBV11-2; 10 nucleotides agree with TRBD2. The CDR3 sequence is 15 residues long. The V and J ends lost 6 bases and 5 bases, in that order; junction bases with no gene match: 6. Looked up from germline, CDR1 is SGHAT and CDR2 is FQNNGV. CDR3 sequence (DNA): TGTGCCAGCAGAGCTAGCGGGAGAGGTACCGGGGAGCTGTTTTTT. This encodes CASRASGRGTGELFF.

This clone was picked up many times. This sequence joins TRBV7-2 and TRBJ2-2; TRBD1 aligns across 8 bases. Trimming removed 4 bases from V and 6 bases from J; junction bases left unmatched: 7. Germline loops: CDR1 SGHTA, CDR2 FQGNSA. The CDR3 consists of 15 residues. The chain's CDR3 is CASSSPDRGPGELFF. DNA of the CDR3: TGTGCCAGCAGCTCCCCCGACAGGGGCCCCGGGGAGCTGTTTTTT.

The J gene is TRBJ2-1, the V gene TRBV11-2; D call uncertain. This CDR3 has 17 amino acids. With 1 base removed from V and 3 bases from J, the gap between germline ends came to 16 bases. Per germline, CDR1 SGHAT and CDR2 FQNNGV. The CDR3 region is CASSLAPNVAGYNEQFF. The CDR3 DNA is TGTGCCAGCAGCTTAGCCCCAAACGTTGCAGGCTACAATGAGCAGTTCTTC.

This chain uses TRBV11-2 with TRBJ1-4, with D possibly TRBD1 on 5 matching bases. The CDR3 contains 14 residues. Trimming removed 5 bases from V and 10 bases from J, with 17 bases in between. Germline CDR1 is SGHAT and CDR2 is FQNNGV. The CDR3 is CASSPGGKEAKLFF. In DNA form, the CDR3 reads TGTGCCAGCAGCCCCGGGGGAAAGGAGGCAAAACTGTTTTTT.

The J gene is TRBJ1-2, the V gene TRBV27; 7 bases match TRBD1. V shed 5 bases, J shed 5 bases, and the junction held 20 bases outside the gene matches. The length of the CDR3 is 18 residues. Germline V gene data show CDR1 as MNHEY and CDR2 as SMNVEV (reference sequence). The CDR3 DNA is TGTGCCAGCAGTCGCATCCAAGACAGGGTTCCGAGGGAGTATGGCTACACCTTC. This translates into CASSRIQDRVPREYGYTF.

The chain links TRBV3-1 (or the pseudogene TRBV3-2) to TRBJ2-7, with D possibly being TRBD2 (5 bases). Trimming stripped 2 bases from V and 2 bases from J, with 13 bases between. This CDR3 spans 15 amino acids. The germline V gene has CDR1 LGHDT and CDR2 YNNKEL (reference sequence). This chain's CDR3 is CASSQSSRVPYEQYF. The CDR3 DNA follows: TGTGCCAGCAGCCAAAGTTCGCGGGTGCCCTACGAGCAGTACTTC.

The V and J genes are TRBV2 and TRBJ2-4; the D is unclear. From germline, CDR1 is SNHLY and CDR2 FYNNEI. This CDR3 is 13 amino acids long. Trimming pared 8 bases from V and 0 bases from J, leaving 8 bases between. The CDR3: CASERLAKNIQYF. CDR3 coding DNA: TGTGCCAGCGAGAGGTTAGCCAAAAACATTCAGTACTTC.

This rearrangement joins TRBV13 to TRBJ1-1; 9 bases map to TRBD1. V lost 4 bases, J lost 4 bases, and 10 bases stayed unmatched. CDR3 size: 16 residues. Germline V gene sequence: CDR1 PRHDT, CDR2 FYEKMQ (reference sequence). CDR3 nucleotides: TGTGCCAGCAGCTCCCGGGACAGGGAACGTATCACTGAAGCTTTCTTT. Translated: CASSSRDRERITEAFF.

CDR3 sequence reads: CASSPRYGGGVDGYTF. DNA for the CDR3: TGTGCCAGCAGCCCACGATACGGGGGAGGAGTAGATGGCTACACCTTC. This sequence joins TRBV11-2 and TRBJ1-2; possibly TRBD1 for D (5 bases). The CDR3 is made up of 16 amino acids. Trimming took off 5 bases at V and 6 bases at J, with 22 bases between the two ends. Germline CDR1 SGHAT, CDR2 FQNNGV.

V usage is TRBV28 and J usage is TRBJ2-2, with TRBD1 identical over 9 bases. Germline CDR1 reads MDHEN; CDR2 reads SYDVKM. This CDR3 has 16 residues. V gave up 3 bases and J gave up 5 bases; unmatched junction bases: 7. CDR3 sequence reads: CASSFRRTGATGELFF. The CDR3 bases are TGTGCCAGCAGTTTTCGTAGGACAGGGGCGACCGGGGAGCTGTTTTTT.

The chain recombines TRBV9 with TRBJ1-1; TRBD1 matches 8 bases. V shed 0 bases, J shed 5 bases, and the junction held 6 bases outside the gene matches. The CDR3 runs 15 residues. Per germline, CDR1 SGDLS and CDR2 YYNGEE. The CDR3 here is CASSVGGRGLTEAFF. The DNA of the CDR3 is TGTGCCAGCAGCGTAGGTGGCAGGGGGCTTACTGAAGCTTTCTTT.

In nucleotides, the CDR3 is TGTGCCAGCGGACTACCACGCACAGATACGCAGTATTTT. Its protein is CASGLPRTDTQYF. The chain has TRBV2 and TRBJ2-3; TRBD2 is a possible D gene (6 bases). The CDR3 totals 13 residues. Germline V lookup: CDR1 SNHLY, CDR2 FYNNEI. Trimming removed 8 bases at V and 1 base at J, with 10 bases between.

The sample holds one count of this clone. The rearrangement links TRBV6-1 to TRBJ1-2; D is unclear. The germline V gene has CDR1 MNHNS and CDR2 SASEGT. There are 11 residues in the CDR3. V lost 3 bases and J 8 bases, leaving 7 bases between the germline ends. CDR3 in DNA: TGTGCCAGCAGTGAGGTCCGGGGCTACACCTTC. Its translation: CASSEVRGYTF.

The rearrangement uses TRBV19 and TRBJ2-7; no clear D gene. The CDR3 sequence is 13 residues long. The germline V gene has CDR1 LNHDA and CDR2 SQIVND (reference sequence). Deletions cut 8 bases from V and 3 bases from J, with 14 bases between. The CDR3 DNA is TGTGCCAGTGAAGATCAGGCGCACTACGAGCAGTACTTC. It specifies CASEDQAHYEQYF.

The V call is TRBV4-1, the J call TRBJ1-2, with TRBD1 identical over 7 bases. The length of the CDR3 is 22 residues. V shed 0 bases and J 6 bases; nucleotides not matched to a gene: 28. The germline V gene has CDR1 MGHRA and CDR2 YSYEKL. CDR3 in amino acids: CASSQDRIRGRIAPRSGHGYTF. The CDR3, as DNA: TGCGCCAGCAGCCAAGATAGAATAAGGGGGCGGATCGCCCCTAGGAGCGGTCATGGCTACACCTTC.